The 7 T cell receptor beta chains below were found in one sample sequenced in a study of cytomegalovirus exposure and HLA in healthy donors. The repertoire was sequenced with immunoSEQ multiplex PCR; TCRdb's copy has only in-frame clones and lacks some. The data show about 120,000 clones, about 89% seen once. Sequencing was performed on PBMCs. The source is a woman aged 18-29 years in good health and CMV-seronegative.

The J gene is TRBJ2-5, the V gene TRBV15; 8 nucleotides line up with TRBD1. Germline trimming cut 4 bases from V and 2 bases from J; bases unmatched to any gene: 3. Germline V gene sequence: CDR1 LNHNV, CDR2 YYDKDF (reference sequence). CDR3 length: 14 amino acids. Here the CDR3 reads CATSTRQGQETQYF. CDR3 nucleotides: TGTGCCACCAGCACCCGACAGGGGCAAGAGACCCAGTACTTC.

This chain connects TRBV6-5 to TRBJ1-1; D is ambiguous. The CDR3 is made up of 14 amino acids. Trimming took off 2 bases at V and 4 bases at J, with 11 bases between the two ends. Looked up from germline, CDR1 is MNHEY and CDR2 is SVGAGI. The chain's CDR3 is CASSYTGGSTEAFF. CDR3 DNA: TGTGCCAGCAGTTACACGGGTGGAAGCACTGAAGCTTTCTTT.

The chain links TRBV4-1 to TRBJ2-7, with D tentatively TRBD1 (5 bases). The CDR3 is 15 amino acids. The ends were cut back, 4 bases at V and 0 bases at J, with 13 bases in the middle. Per germline, CDR1 MGHRA and CDR2 YSYEKL. CDR3 sequence reads: CASSLGHLISYEQYF. In DNA, the CDR3 is TGCGCCAGCAGCCTAGGACATTTAATCTCCTACGAGCAGTACTTC.

The gene calls are TRBV19 and TRBJ1-1; D not certain. V lost 1 base to trimming and J lost 4 bases, with 10 bases between them. CDR1 and CDR2 (germline): LNHDA, SQIVND (reference sequence). The CDR3 extends over 14 amino acids. CDR3 bases: TGTGCCAGTAGTATAGTAGGCGGGAGCACTGAAGCTTTCTTT. Its translation: CASSIVGGSTEAFF.

The chain joins TRBV18 to TRBJ2-7, with D uncertain. V shed 3 bases and J shed 4 bases, with 13 bases lying between them. Germline V gene lookup returns CDR1 KGHSH and CDR2 LQKENI. The length of the CDR3 is 14 residues. CDR3 region: CASSPQLSEYEQYF. DNA for the CDR3: TGTGCCAGCTCACCCCAACTCTCCGAGTACGAGCAGTACTTC.

This clone turned up a few times. The chain is built from TRBV19 and TRBJ2-1, with 8 positions matching TRBD2. Unmatched junction bases numbered 7, after V lost 1 base and J lost 8 bases. CDR3 length: 15 residues. From germline, CDR1 is LNHDA and CDR2 SQIVND (reference sequence). For the CDR3, the DNA is TGTGCCAGTAGTATAGCGGGAGGGCCCAGTCATGAGCAGTTCTTC. Encoded protein: CASSIAGGPSHEQFF. Combining the CDR3 with reference TRBV19 and TRBJ2-1 gives the whole variable domain DGGITQSPKYLFRKEGQNVTLSCEQNLNHDAMYWYRQDPGQGLRLIYYSQIVNDFQKGDIAEGYSVSREKKESFPLTVTSAQKNPTAFYLCASSIAGGPSHEQFFGPGTRLTVL.

The chain combines TRBV9 with TRBJ2-1, with 12 bases aligning to TRBD2. Per germline, CDR1 SGDLS and CDR2 YYNGEE. The V and J ends lost 0 bases and 3 bases, in that order; junction bases with no gene match: 4. The CDR3 has 17 residues. This CDR3 reads CASSVASSGRGYNEQFF. The CDR3, as DNA: TGTGCCAGCAGCGTAGCGTCTAGCGGGAGGGGCTACAATGAGCAGTTCTTC.